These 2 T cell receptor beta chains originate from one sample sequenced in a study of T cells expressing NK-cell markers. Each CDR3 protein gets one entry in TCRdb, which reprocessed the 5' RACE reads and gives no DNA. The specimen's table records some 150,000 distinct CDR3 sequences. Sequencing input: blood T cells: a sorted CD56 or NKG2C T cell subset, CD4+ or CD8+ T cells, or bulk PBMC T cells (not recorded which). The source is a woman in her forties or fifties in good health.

The CDR3 reads CASESPGTGGAAEAFF. This chain joins TRBV19 and TRBJ1-1; the TRBD1 assignment by TCRdb is unverifiable without DNA. CDR1 and CDR2 (germline): LNHDA, SQIVND (reference sequence). The CDR3 has 16 amino acids.

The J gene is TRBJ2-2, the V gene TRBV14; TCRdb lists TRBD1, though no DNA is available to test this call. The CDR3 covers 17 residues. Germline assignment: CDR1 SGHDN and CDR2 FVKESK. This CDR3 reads CASSQDQGSPNTGELFF.